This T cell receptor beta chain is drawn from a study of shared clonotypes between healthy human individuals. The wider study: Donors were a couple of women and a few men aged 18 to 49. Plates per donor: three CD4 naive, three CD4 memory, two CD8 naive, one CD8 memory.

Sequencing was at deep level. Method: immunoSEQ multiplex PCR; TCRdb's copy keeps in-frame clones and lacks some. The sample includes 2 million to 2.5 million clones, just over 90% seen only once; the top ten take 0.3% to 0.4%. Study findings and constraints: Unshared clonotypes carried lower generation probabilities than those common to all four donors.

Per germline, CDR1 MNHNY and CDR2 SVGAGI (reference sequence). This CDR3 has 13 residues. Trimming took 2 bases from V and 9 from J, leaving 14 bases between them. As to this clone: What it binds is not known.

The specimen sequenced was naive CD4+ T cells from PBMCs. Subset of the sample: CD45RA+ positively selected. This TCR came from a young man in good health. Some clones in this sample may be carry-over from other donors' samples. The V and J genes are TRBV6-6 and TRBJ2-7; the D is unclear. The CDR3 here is CASSYPEERGQYF. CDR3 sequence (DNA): TGTGCCAGCAGTTACCCAGAGGAAAGAGGGCAGTACTTC.